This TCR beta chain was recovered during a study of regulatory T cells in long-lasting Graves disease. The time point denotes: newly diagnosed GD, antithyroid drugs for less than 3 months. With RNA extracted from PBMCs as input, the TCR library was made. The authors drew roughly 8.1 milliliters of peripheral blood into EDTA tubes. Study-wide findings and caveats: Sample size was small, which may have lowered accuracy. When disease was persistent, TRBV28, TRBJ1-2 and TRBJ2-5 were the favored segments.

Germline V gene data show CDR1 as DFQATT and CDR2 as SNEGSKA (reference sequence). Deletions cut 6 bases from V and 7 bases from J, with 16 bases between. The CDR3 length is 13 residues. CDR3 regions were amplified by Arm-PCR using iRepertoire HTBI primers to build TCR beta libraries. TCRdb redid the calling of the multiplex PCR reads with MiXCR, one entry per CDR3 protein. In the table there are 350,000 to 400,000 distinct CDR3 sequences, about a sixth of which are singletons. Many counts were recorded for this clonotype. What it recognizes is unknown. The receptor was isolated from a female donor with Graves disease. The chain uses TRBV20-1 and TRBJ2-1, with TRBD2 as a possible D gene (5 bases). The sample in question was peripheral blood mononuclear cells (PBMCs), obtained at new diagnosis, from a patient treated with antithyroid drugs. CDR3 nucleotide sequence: TGCAGTGCGGCCGGACTCCCCCAAAATGAGCAGTTCTTC. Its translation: CSAAGLPQNEQFF.